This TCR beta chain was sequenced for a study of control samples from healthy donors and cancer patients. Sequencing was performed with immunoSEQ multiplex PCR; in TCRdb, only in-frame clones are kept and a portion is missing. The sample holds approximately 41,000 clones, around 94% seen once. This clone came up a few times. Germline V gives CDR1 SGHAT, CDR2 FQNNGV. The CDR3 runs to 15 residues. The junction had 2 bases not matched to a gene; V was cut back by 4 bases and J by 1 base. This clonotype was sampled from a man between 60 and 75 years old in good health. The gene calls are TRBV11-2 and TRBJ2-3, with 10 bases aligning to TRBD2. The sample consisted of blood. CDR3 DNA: TGTGCCAGCAGCTCCCTAGCGGGGGGCACAGATACGCAGTATTTT. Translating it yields CASSSLAGGTDTQYF.